This T cell receptor (beta chain) came from a study of early T cells in non-severe SARS-CoV-2 infection. About the research overall: The input, bulk RNA from unsorted whole blood, was sequenced, and chains were unpaired. Findings and limits, study-wide: The VDJdb matching leaned toward anti-spike CD8 responses and overlooked private and CD4 specificities.

Worth noting for this clonotype: Its antigen is not identified.

This CDR3 comprises 12 residues. Germline CDR1 is ENHRY and CDR2 is SYGVKD. V lost 5 bases and J lost 3, with 7 bases in between. The TCR library protocol attached unique molecular identifiers to the individual cDNA molecules. TCRdb called the 5' RACE reads again in MiXCR, with one record for every CDR3 protein. The table shows some 61,000 distinct CDR3 sequences, with about 9.4% occurring only once. This TCR came from an adult who was a healthcare worker with PCR-confirmed SARS-CoV-2 infection or an uninfected control (not recorded which). Material for sequencing was whole blood. The chain joins TRBV10-3 to TRBJ2-5; tentatively, D is TRBD1 (5 bases). The CDR3 sequence: CAISSREETQYF. The CDR3 nucleotides are TGTGCCATCAGTTCCAGGGAAGAGACCCAGTACTTC.